The clone carrying this T cell receptor (beta chain) was detected ten times or more. This record belongs to a study of neurological immune-mediated disorders. CDR1 and CDR2 from the germline V gene are SGHDT and YYEEEE. Trimming took off 3 bases at V and 6 bases at J, with 24 bases between the two ends. The CDR3 is 17 amino acids. TCRdb redid the calling of the 5' RACE reads with MiXCR, one entry per CDR3 protein. The sample carries around 53,000 distinct CDR3 sequences, about 4% recorded once. This chain connects TRBV5-6 to TRBJ1-1; TRBD1 might be the D (5 bases). Sample: PBMCs. The sequence came from a man aged 50 or older with multiple sclerosis. CDR3 protein: CASSSAGIRDGLSEAFF. CDR3 in DNA: TGTGCCAGCAGCTCTGCGGGGATCCGGGACGGTCTCTCTGAAGCTTTCTTT.